This TCR beta chain was captured by sequencing in a study of CD8+CD57+ T cells in acquired aplastic anemia (dated by TCRdb to the late 2010s). About the investigation overall: Extracted DNA from sorted CD4+ and CD8+ cells averaged around 2.9 ug, ranging from about 0.17 to 27.4 ug. Healthy donor samples averaged around 9.8 million reads for CD4+ and around 12 million for CD8+ cells.

Trimmed from V: 7 bases; trimmed from J: 2 bases; junction bases lacking a gene match: 10. CDR1 and CDR2 are drawn from the germline V gene: SGHRS, YFSETQ. Including cysteine and phenylalanine, the CDR3 has 15 amino acids. Solely the CDR3 DNA is kept, with 45 bases framed from the first base. This clonotype was counted ten times or more. Its binding antigen is unknown. No per-base quality is available; no much larger clone lies one base away. Genomic DNA was used as template for profiling of TCR beta VDJ combinations and CDR3 sequences. TCR repertoire sequencing was run on an Illumina HiSeq 2000. The authors' analysis ran thus. Repertoire assessment relied on Simpson's diversity index, CDR3 size and DJ length profiles, and TRBV/TRBJ rearrangement plots. The immunodominant clone was defined as the most abundant DNA sequence in deep sequencing data. CDR3 amino acid sequences were screened for sharing across subjects and compared with published repertoires and the VDJdb database. TCRdb trimmed the raw reads at Q25, called clones with MiXCR and kept productive beta chains. Rows merge per CDR3 protein into single entries with the most common DNA and genes. TCRdb's processing, not the authors', yielded these V and J calls. The sample table shows about 180,000 distinct CDR3 sequences, and about half are seen once. The top ten constitute 2.9% of the sample.

On the study overall, not on this receptor specifically: Although roughly 29 CD8+ CDR3 sequences were shared by patients and controls, these sequences appeared highly expressed in patients and within the immunodominant clones of patients. CD8+ Simpson's diversity did not differ significantly between patients and healthy controls (P=0.060).

The study deep-sequenced TCR repertoires of sorted CD4+ and CD8+ blood T cells from severe aplastic anemia patients and healthy subjects. Ficoll-Paque density gradient centrifugation was used to isolate peripheral blood mononuclear cells. CD4+ and CD8+ T cells were sorted by FACS or magnetic beads before DNA extraction. The sample was sorted CD4+, CD8+, or CD8+CD57+ T cells (not recorded which) from PBMCs. The chain is made from TRBV5-1 and TRBJ1-2, with 8 bases in between that match TRBD1. This TCR came from a human donor in good health. The CDR3 corresponds to CASSEAGQGNYGYTF. The bases read TGCGCCAGCTCCGAGGCCGGACAGGGAAACTATGGCTACACCTTC.